Listed below are T cell receptor beta chains from one sample, sequenced in a study of blood T cells in healthy people across ages. TCRdb analysed the 5' RACE reads with MiXCR anew, one entry per CDR3 protein. The sample has around 940,000 distinct CDR3 sequences, just over 50% seen once. Specimen: blood. These receptors were taken from a woman in her sixties in good health. The CDR3 runs from the conserved cysteine through the conserved F or W. Fields, in order: clone size, D gene, V gene, J gene, CDR3 DNA, CDR3 protein. A D gene is named only where the DNA matches it firmly. Size is omitted from some rows. Given values are once, few, many or a class for expanded clones.

size: .; D: .; V: TRBV20-1; J: TRBJ2-5; DNA: TGCAGTGCTAGCGGGATAGTTGGGGCGGAGACCCAGTACTTC; CDR3: CSASGIVGAETQYF
size: .; D: .; V: TRBV28; J: TRBJ2-7; DNA: TGTGCCAGCAGTTTTAGGCTACCCTATAGGGACGAGCAGTACTTC; CDR3: CASSFRLPYRDEQYF
size: .; D: .; V: TRBV6-5; J: TRBJ2-3; DNA: TGTGCCAGCAGTTACGACGGAAACACAGATACGCAGTATTTT; CDR3: CASSYDGNTDTQYF
size: few; D: TRBD1; V: TRBV6-1; J: TRBJ2-7; DNA: TGTGCCGGACGGGACAGGGCTTACGAGCAGTACTTC; CDR3: CAGRDRAYEQYF
size: few; D: .; V: TRBV4-1; J: TRBJ2-3; DNA: TGCGCCAGCCGGACTGGCAGGGGAACAGATACGCAGTATTTT; CDR3: CASRTGRGTDTQYF
size: .; D: .; V: TRBV20-1; J: TRBJ2-1; DNA: TGCAGTGCTAGAGGCCCGGACGGGTACAATGAGCAGTTCTTC; CDR3: CSARGPDGYNEQFF
size: .; D: .; V: TRBV6-5; J: TRBJ2-3; DNA: TGTGCCAGCAGTTATCGCGGCCCCACTAGCACAGATACGCAGTATTTT; CDR3: CASSYRGPTSTDTQYF
size: .; D: .; V: TRBV10-3; J: TRBJ2-1; DNA: TGTGCCATCAGTGAGTCGAGCTACAATGAGCAGTTCTTC; CDR3: CAISESSYNEQFF
size: few; D: TRBD2; V: TRBV15; J: TRBJ2-7; DNA: TGTGCCACCAGCAGTTTATTTGGACTAGCGGGAGGATCATCCTACGAGCAGTACTTC; CDR3: CATSSLFGLAGGSSYEQYF
size: few; D: .; V: TRBV7-6; J: TRBJ2-7; DNA: TGTGCCAGCAGCTTAGAGGTCGGGGGAAACTCCTACGAGCAGTACTTC; CDR3: CASSLEVGGNSYEQYF
size: few; D: .; V: TRBV12-3/TRBV12-4; J: TRBJ1-2; DNA: TGTGCCAGCAGCCATACACGAATCTATGGCTACACCTTC; CDR3: CASSHTRIYGYTF
size: .; D: TRBD1; V: TRBV4-3; J: TRBJ2-6; DNA: TGCGCCAGCAGCCAGGGACAGGGCTGGGCCAACGTCCTGACTTTC; CDR3: CASSQGQGWANVLTF
size: few; D: TRBD1; V: TRBV6-5; J: TRBJ2-1; DNA: TGTGCCAGCAGCACTGACAGGGGGCCCCACAATGAGCAGTTCTTC; CDR3: CASSTDRGPHNEQFF
size: .; D: .; V: TRBV5-6; J: TRBJ1-1; DNA: TGTGCCAGCAGCTTGATGGGGGGCGGGAATCATGAAGCTTTCTTT; CDR3: CASSLMGGGNHEAFF
size: .; D: .; V: TRBV29-1; J: TRBJ2-3; DNA: TGCAGCGTTGTGGGCAGTACAGATACGCAGTATTTT; CDR3: CSVVGSTDTQYF
size: few; D: .; V: TRBV24-1; J: TRBJ2-4; DNA: TGTGCCACCAGACCGACTGGACTAGCCAAAAACATTCAGTACTTC; CDR3: CATRPTGLAKNIQYF
size: .; D: .; V: TRBV29-1; J: TRBJ1-1; DNA: TGCAGCGTTGACGTACATCGCACTGAAGCTTTCTTT; CDR3: CSVDVHRTEAFF
size: .; D: .; V: TRBV7-2; J: TRBJ1-6; DNA: TGTGCCAGCAGCTTAGAGACAGTCGAGTCACCCCTCCACTTT; CDR3: CASSLETVESPLHF
size: few; D: .; V: TRBV20-1; J: TRBJ2-3; DNA: TGCAGTGCTAGAGATAAGAGCCGGGGAGGCACAGATACGCAGTATTTT; CDR3: CSARDKSRGGTDTQYF
size: many; D: TRBD2; V: TRBV20-1; J: TRBJ2-1; DNA: TGCAGTGCAAACGGGGGGGACTTTAACAATGAGCAGTTCTTC; CDR3: CSANGGDFNNEQFF
size: few; D: TRBD2; V: TRBV20-1; J: TRBJ2-5; DNA: TGCAGTGCGGGGGGACTAGCTCCCGTAGCGGGGAGACTTGAGACCCAGTACTTC; CDR3: CSAGGLAPVAGRLETQYF
size: .; D: .; V: TRBV20-1; J: TRBJ2-7; DNA: TGCAGTGCTAGACTTAGCTCGTCCTACGAGCAGTACTTC; CDR3: CSARLSSSYEQYF
size: few; D: .; V: TRBV9; J: TRBJ2-7; DNA: TGTGCCAGCAGCGTAGCCCCGGGAGACCCCCGGAACGAGCAGTACTTC; CDR3: CASSVAPGDPRNEQYF
size: .; D: .; V: TRBV9; J: TRBJ2-5; DNA: TGTGCCAGCACCTCCGGCTTGTTTGGGGGGGAGACCCAGTACTTC; CDR3: CASTSGLFGGETQYF
size: .; D: TRBD2; V: TRBV20-1; J: TRBJ2-1; DNA: TGCAGTGCGGAAGGTGTAGCGGGAAGCTACAATGAGCAGTTCTTC; CDR3: CSAEGVAGSYNEQFF
size: .; D: .; V: TRBV6-5; J: TRBJ2-2; DNA: TGTGCCAGCAGTTACTCGGGGCCGGGCAGGGGCACCGGGGAGCTGTTTTTT; CDR3: CASSYSGPGRGTGELFF
size: .; D: TRBD2; V: TRBV13; J: TRBJ2-5; DNA: TGTGCCAGCAGCTTAGGCCGGGGGCTAGCGGGAGTTTCCCAAGAGACCCAGTACTTC; CDR3: CASSLGRGLAGVSQETQYF
size: .; D: .; V: TRBV7-2; J: TRBJ1-2; DNA: TGTGCCAGCAGCGTAGACAAACAGATCTATGGCTACACCTTC; CDR3: CASSVDKQIYGYTF
size: .; D: .; V: TRBV12-3/TRBV12-4; J: TRBJ2-3; DNA: TGTGCCAGCAGTTTAGCAGACCACACAGATACGCAGTATTTT; CDR3: CASSLADHTDTQYF
size: .; D: TRBD2; V: TRBV5-1; J: TRBJ2-1; DNA: TGCGCCAGCAGCTCTCCCCGTGGTAGCGGGAGCATCAATGAGCAGTTCTTC; CDR3: CASSSPRGSGSINEQFF
size: .; D: .; V: TRBV29-1; J: TRBJ2-7; DNA: TGCAGCGTTGAAGACCCCGCTTCCTTGGGGTACGAGCAGTACTTC; CDR3: CSVEDPASLGYEQYF
size: .; D: TRBD2; V: TRBV28; J: TRBJ2-1; DNA: TGTGCCAGCAGTTGGGAACGACTAGCGGGAGGGCCAGGCTACAATGAGCAGTTCTTC; CDR3: CASSWERLAGGPGYNEQFF
size: many; D: TRBD2; V: TRBV20-1; J: TRBJ2-1; DNA: TGCAGTGTTCAGGCTCCTAGCGGTTACAATGAGCAGTTCTTC; CDR3: CSVQAPSGYNEQFF
size: .; D: .; V: TRBV28; J: TRBJ1-2; DNA: TGTGCCAGCAGTTCCACCCGTGAGGAACAGGGTGGCTACACCTTC; CDR3: CASSSTREEQGGYTF
size: many; D: TRBD1; V: TRBV30; J: TRBJ1-2; DNA: TGTGCCTGGTCAACAGGGGGTGGCTACACCTTC; CDR3: CAWSTGGGYTF
size: .; D: TRBD2; V: TRBV28; J: TRBJ2-1; DNA: TGTGCCAGCAGTTCCGGGGCTAGCGGGAGGTATGGTGAGCAGTTCTTC; CDR3: CASSSGASGRYGEQFF
size: .; D: .; V: TRBV20-1; J: TRBJ2-7; DNA: TGCAGTGCTCACGACCCGAGCAGGGTTGACTCCTACGAGCAGTACTTC; CDR3: CSAHDPSRVDSYEQYF
size: .; D: TRBD1; V: TRBV3-1; J: TRBJ2-5; DNA: TGTGCCAGCAGCCAGTACTCAACCGGGACAGTTGAGGAGACCCAGTACTTC; CDR3: CASSQYSTGTVEETQYF
size: many; D: .; V: TRBV27; J: TRBJ1-2; DNA: TGTGCCAGCAGTCCGGACGGAAACTATGGCTACACCTTC; CDR3: CASSPDGNYGYTF
size: few; D: .; V: TRBV6-6; J: TRBJ2-5; DNA: TGTGCCAGCACCGCTAGAGAGACCCAGTACTTC; CDR3: CASTARETQYF
size: once; D: .; V: TRBV10-2; J: TRBJ2-3; DNA: TGCGCCAGCAGTGAAAGACAGTCTAGCACAGATACGCAGTATTTT; CDR3: CASSERQSSTDTQYF
size: .; D: .; V: TRBV2; J: TRBJ2-7; DNA: TGTGCCAGCAGTGAAAATAATCCGATTACCTACGAGCAGTACTTC; CDR3: CASSENNPITYEQYF
size: many; D: .; V: TRBV27; J: TRBJ1-5; DNA: TGTGCCAGCAGCCTTCCGACAGCTTATAGCAATCAGCCCCAGCATTTT; CDR3: CASSLPTAYSNQPQHF
size: .; D: .; V: TRBV15; J: TRBJ2-6; DNA: TGTGCCACCAGCAGCCCTAGACAAGCTCCCTCTAGGTCTGGGGTCAACGTCCTGACTTTC; CDR3: CATSSPRQAPSRSGVNVLTF
size: many; D: .; V: TRBV29-1; J: TRBJ2-3; DNA: TGCAGCGTTGCCGAAGTAGATACGCAGTATTTT; CDR3: CSVAEVDTQYF
size: .; D: TRBD1; V: TRBV29-1; J: TRBJ2-1; DNA: TGCAGCGTTGATCGACAGGGGGATGCGAATGAGCAGTTCTTC; CDR3: CSVDRQGDANEQFF
size: .; D: .; V: TRBV27; J: TRBJ2-3; DNA: TGTGCCAGCAGTACGATCGACAGAATTGGGGATACGCAGTATTTT; CDR3: CASSTIDRIGDTQYF
size: few; D: .; V: TRBV12-3/TRBV12-4; J: TRBJ2-3; DNA: TGTGCCAGCAGCCTCCTACCTCAGGGGAGTGGAGATACGCAGTATTTT; CDR3: CASSLLPQGSGDTQYF
size: few; D: .; V: TRBV5-6; J: TRBJ2-1; DNA: TGTGCCAGCAGCTCCGCGGGTGAGCAGTTCTTC; CDR3: CASSSAGEQFF
size: .; D: .; V: TRBV2; J: TRBJ2-1; DNA: TGTGCCAGCAGTGAGCGTTACAGGTTGAAGAAGTTCTTC; CDR3: CASSERYRLKKFF
size: few; D: .; V: TRBV27; J: TRBJ2-7; DNA: TGTGCCAGCAGTGTAATCGTTAGCCGCGAGCAGTACTTC; CDR3: CASSVIVSREQYF
size: .; D: .; V: TRBV4-2; J: TRBJ1-2; DNA: TGTGCCAGCAGCCAGACAGACACAAAACTCTATGGCTACACCTTC; CDR3: CASSQTDTKLYGYTF
size: few; D: .; V: TRBV5-1; J: TRBJ2-1; DNA: TGCGCCAGCAGCTTTGGAGGGGGGGGAAGCTACAATGAGCAGTTCTTC; CDR3: CASSFGGGGSYNEQFF
size: .; D: TRBD2; V: TRBV11-2; J: TRBJ2-3; DNA: TGTGCCAGCAGCTTAGGCCCTAGCGGGAGTCAATCAGATACGCAGTATTTT; CDR3: CASSLGPSGSQSDTQYF